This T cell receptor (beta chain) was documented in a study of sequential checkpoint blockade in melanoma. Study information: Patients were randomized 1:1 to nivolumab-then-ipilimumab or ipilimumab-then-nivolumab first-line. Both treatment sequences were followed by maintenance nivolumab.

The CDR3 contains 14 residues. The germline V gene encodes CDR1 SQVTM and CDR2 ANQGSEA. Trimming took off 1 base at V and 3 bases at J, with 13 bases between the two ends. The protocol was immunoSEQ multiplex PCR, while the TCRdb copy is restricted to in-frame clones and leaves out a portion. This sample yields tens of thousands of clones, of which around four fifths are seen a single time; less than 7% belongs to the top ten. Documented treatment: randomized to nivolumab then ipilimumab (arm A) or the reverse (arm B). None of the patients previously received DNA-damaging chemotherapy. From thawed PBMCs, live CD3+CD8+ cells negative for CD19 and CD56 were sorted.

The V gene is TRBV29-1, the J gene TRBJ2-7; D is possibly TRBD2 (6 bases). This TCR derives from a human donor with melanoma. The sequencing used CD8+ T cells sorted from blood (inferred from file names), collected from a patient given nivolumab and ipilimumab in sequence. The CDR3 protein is CSVEGSGEDYEQYF. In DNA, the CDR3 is TGCAGCGTTGAAGGTAGCGGAGAGGACTACGAGCAGTACTTC.